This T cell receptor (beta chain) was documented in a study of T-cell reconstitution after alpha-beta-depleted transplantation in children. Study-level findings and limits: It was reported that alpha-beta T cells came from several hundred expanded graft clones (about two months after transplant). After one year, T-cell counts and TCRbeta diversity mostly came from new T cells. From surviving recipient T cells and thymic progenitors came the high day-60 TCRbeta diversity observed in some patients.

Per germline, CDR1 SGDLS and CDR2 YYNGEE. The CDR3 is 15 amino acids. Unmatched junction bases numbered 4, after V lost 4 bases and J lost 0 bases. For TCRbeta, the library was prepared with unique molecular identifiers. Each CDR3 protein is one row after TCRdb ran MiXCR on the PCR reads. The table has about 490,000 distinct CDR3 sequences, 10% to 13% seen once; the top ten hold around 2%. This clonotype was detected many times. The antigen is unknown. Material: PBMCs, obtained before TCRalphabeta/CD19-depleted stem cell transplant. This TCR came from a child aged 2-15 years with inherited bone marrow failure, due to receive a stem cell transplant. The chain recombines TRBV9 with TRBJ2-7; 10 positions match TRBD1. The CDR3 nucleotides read TGTGCCAGCAGCAAGGGACAGGGGAGCTCCTACGAGCAGTACTTC. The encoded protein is CASSKGQGSSYEQYF.